The 27 T cell receptor beta chains in this list originate from one sample, sequenced in a study of technical replicates of blood from several donors. TCRdb keeps only in-frame clones here, not all; method: immunoSEQ multiplex PCR. The data show just under 60,000 clones, with 90% to 95% seen just once and less than 5% held by the top ten. Sequencing was carried out using PBMCs. These receptors originate from a human donor in good health. Some clones in this sample may be carry-over from other donors' samples.

V is TRBV11-2 and J is TRBJ1-2; perhaps TRBD1 as D (5 bases). V was cut by 0 bases and J by 8 bases, with 16 bases left in between. CDR3 length equals 15 residues. The germline gives CDR1 SGHAT, CDR2 FQNNGV. In DNA, the CDR3 is TGTGCCAGCAGCTTAGAGTCGGGGGGAAGAGGGGGCTACACCTTC. This sequence encodes CASSLESGGRGGYTF. The whole variable domain, remainder taken from reference TRBV11-2 and TRBJ1-2, is EAGVAQSPRYKIIEKRQSVAFWCNPISGHATLYWYQQILGQGPKLLIQFQNNGVVDDSQLPKDRFSAERLKGVDSTLKIQPAKLEDSAVYLCASSLESGGRGGYTFGSGTRLTVV.

The chain combines TRBV4-3 with TRBJ1-3; TRBD1 agrees at 9 bases. V shed 0 bases, J shed 0 bases, and the junction held 12 bases outside the gene matches. Germline V gene sequence: CDR1 LGHNA, CDR2 YSLEER. The CDR3 spans 20 residues. The CDR3 bases are TGCGCCAGCAGCCAAGATCTGAACAGGGGGCCCGAAAGCTCTGGAAACACCATATATTTT. Its protein product is CASSQDLNRGPESSGNTIYF.

This clone appeared a single time. The rearrangement uses TRBV4-2 and TRBJ2-3; D uncertain. The CDR3 runs to 14 residues. V dropped 0 bases and J dropped 5 bases, with 9 bases sitting between them. Germline V gives CDR1 LGHNA, CDR2 YNFKEQ. The CDR3 bases are TGTGCCAGCAGCCAAGATCGGGTGGGAGATACGCAGTATTTT. Protein product: CASSQDRVGDTQYF.

This clone was recorded once. The V and J genes are TRBV30 and TRBJ2-1; TRBD1 matches at 10 bases. This CDR3 region has 15 residues. V lost 0 bases, J lost 4 bases, and 3 bases stayed unmatched. The germline CDR1 and CDR2 sequences are GTSNPN and SVGIG (reference sequence). CDR3 protein: CAWSVGGQGYNEQFF. The CDR3 nucleotides read TGTGCCTGGAGTGTTGGGGGACAGGGGTACAATGAGCAGTTCTTC.

The gene calls are TRBV7-6 and TRBJ1-2, with 8 bases matching TRBD1. Trimming removed 5 bases from V and 4 bases from J; junction bases left unmatched: 6. The CDR3 is 14 residues long. The V gene's germline CDR1 is SGHVS and CDR2 FNYEAQ. The CDR3 here is CASSLGQGLYGYTF. For the CDR3, the DNA is TGTGCCAGCAGCCTCGGACAGGGCCTCTATGGCTACACCTTC.

The rearrangement uses TRBV4-3 and TRBJ2-1, with 10 positions matching TRBD2. V lost 0 bases and J lost 5; bases outside the gene matches: 1. CDR1 and CDR2 from the germline V gene are LGHNA and YSLEER. The CDR3 covers 15 residues. The CDR3 is CASSQEGTSDNEQFF. In DNA form, the CDR3 reads TGCGCCAGCAGCCAAGAGGGGACTAGCGACAATGAGCAGTTCTTC.

The rearrangement joins TRBV9 to TRBJ1-2; perhaps TRBD1 as D (6 bases). Trimming cost V 3 bases and J 0 bases, with 9 bases left between them. The CDR3 extends over 14 amino acids. Germline CDR1 is SGDLS and CDR2 is YYNGEE. CDR3 residues: CASSAQGANYGYTF. The DNA of the CDR3 is TGTGCCAGCAGCGCACAGGGAGCTAACTATGGCTACACCTTC.

By sample share, this clone is medium-sized. CDR3 in DNA: TGTGCCAGCAGTGGGGTTGAGGCAGGGGGCACTGAAGCTTTCTTT. Translating it yields CASSGVEAGGTEAFF. The V call is TRBV6-4, the J call TRBJ1-1, with TRBD1 identical over 7 bases. This CDR3 comprises 15 residues. The V and J ends lost 4 bases and 4 bases, in that order; junction bases with no gene match: 9. From germline, CDR1 is MRHNA and CDR2 SNTAGT.

This chain connects TRBV4-1 to TRBJ2-3; TRBD2 is a possible D gene (6 bases). Germline CDR1 is MGHRA and CDR2 is YSYEKL. This CDR3 is built from 18 residues. V lost 6 bases and J lost 0, with 22 bases in between. CDR3 bases: TGCGCCAGCAGGCAAACTCGCATCGGGGGAAAAAGCACAGATACGCAGTATTTT. Translating it yields CASRQTRIGGKSTDTQYF.

The CDR3 DNA follows: TGCGCCAGCAGCCAAGGGGACAGGGCGTTCTCCTACGAGCAGTACTTC. This sequence encodes CASSQGDRAFSYEQYF. V usage is TRBV4-1 and J usage is TRBJ2-7; 9 positions agree with TRBD1. J was trimmed by 0 bases and V by 1 base; bases with no gene match: 4. Germline V gives CDR1 MGHRA, CDR2 YSYEKL. There are 16 residues in the CDR3.

The chain is built from TRBV19 and TRBJ1-1, with D possibly matching TRBD1 (6 bases). V shed 10 bases and J shed 4 bases, with 13 bases lying between them. The V gene's germline CDR1 is LNHDA and CDR2 SQIVND (reference sequence). This CDR3 contains 12 residues. The CDR3 DNA reads TGTGCCAAGAATACAGGGCGCACTGAAGCTTTCTTT. Translating gives CAKNTGRTEAFF.

This chain connects TRBV7-2 to TRBJ2-5; 8 bases are a match to TRBD2. Germline trimming cut 2 bases from V and 5 bases from J; bases unmatched to any gene: 7. The germline V gene has CDR1 SGHTA and CDR2 FQGNSA. CDR3 size: 15 residues. CDR3 region: CASSLTSGPRETQYF. The DNA for the CDR3 is TGTGCCAGCAGCTTAACTAGCGGCCCCAGGGAGACCCAGTACTTC. The whole variable domain, filled in from reference TRBV7-2 and TRBJ2-5, reads GAGVSQSPSNKVTEKGKDVELRCDPISGHTALYWYRQSLGQGLEFLIYFQGNSAPDKSGLPSDRFSAERTGGSVSTLTIQRTQQEDSAVYLCASSLTSGPRETQYFGPGTRLLVL.

The chain uses TRBV7-3 and TRBJ1-2; TRBD1 might be the D (6 bases). V lost 5 bases and J 8 bases, leaving 21 bases between the germline ends. Germline V CDR1 and CDR2: SGHTA, FQGTGA. The CDR3 sequence is 15 residues long. The CDR3 sequence: CASSPNPNRGIGYTF. Here the CDR3 DNA reads TGTGCCAGCAGCCCAAATCCAAATAGGGGGATCGGCTACACCTTC.

The rearrangement uses TRBV19 and TRBJ2-7; D is unclear. V was clipped by 3 bases and J by 1 base, with 10 bases between them. This CDR3 comprises 14 residues. Germline lookup yields CDR1 LNHDA and CDR2 SQIVND (reference sequence). The CDR3 nucleotides read TGTGCCAGTAGTATGAGTCAGGATTCCTACGAGCAGTACTTC. This sequence encodes CASSMSQDSYEQYF.

The chain is built from TRBV18 and TRBJ1-1; D gene unclear. Trimming removed 2 bases from V and 3 bases from J, with 13 bases in between. This CDR3 region has 15 residues. Germline CDR1 reads KGHSH; CDR2 reads LQKENI. CDR3 residues: CASSPAFGRDTEAFF. CDR3 bases: TGTGCCAGCTCACCAGCCTTTGGCCGGGACACTGAAGCTTTCTTT.

The CDR3 nucleotides are TGTGCCAGTAGGGAACTTGGACAGCGTAACACTGAAGCTTTCTTT. Its protein is CASRELGQRNTEAFF. The gene calls are TRBV2 and TRBJ1-1; tentative D call: TRBD1 (6 bases). This CDR3 comprises 15 residues. Germline-derived CDR1 and CDR2 are SNHLY and FYNNEI. The V gene lost 9 bases and the J gene lost 2 bases, with 19 bases spanning the gap.

This clone is a singleton in its sample. V gene TRBV10-2 combines with J gene TRBJ2-5, with 16 bases fitting TRBD2. J was trimmed by 5 bases and V by 4 bases; bases with no gene match: 4. The germline V gene encodes CDR1 WSHSY and CDR2 SAAADI. The CDR3 consists of 16 residues. This chain's CDR3 is CASSVPGLAGGETQYF. The CDR3, as DNA: TGCGCCAGCAGTGTGCCGGGACTAGCGGGGGGGGAGACCCAGTACTTC.

The chain couples TRBV13 to TRBJ2-2, with TRBD1 identical over 7 bases. The CDR3 is 13 residues long. The V gene end was trimmed by 6 bases and the J gene end by 6 bases; junction bases not matched to a gene: 4. The germline gives CDR1 PRHDT, CDR2 FYEKMQ (reference sequence). In nucleotides, the CDR3 is TGTGCCAGCAGACACAGGGGTCCCGGGGAGCTGTTTTTT. This translates into CASRHRGPGELFF.

This rearrangement joins TRBV5-1 to TRBJ2-3; D possibly corresponds to TRBD1 (6 bases). Trimming took off 1 base at V and 5 bases at J, with 8 bases between the two ends. The CDR3 extends over 13 amino acids. CDR1 is SGHRS, CDR2 YFSETQ, per germline. The CDR3 DNA reads as TGCGCCAGCAGCTTGACAGGGTTAGATACGCAGTATTTT. Its protein is CASSLTGLDTQYF.

The chain employs TRBV28 and TRBJ2-7, with D tentatively TRBD2 (6 bases). The CDR3 spans 15 residues. Trimming cost V 8 bases and J 3 bases, with 20 bases left between them. Germline V gene data show CDR1 as MDHEN and CDR2 as SYDVKM. CDR3: CASPCPRDRYYEQYF. The CDR3 DNA sequence: TGTGCCAGCCCCTGCCCGCGGGATAGGTACTACGAGCAGTACTTC.

The chain combines TRBV10-3 with TRBJ1-1; 10 bases are shared with TRBD1. The CDR3 spans 14 residues. Germline CDR1 is ENHRY and CDR2 is SYGVKD. J was trimmed by 8 bases and V by 4 bases; bases with no gene match: 7. CDR3 nucleotides: TGTGCCATCAGTGGACTGGGACAGGGGCCCGAAGCTTTCTTT. The encoded protein is CAISGLGQGPEAFF.

J is TRBJ1-1 and V is TRBV5-5; D gene uncertain. CDR1 is SGHKS and CDR2 is YYEKEE in the germline V gene (reference sequence). Trimming took 2 bases from V and 3 from J, leaving 11 bases between them. CDR3 length: 14 residues. CDR3 sequence: CASSFESSYTEAFF. CDR3 coding DNA: TGTGCCAGCAGCTTCGAGAGTAGTTACACTGAAGCTTTCTTT.

The gene calls are TRBV5-1 and TRBJ1-1; D gene unclear. V lost 6 bases and J 2 bases, leaving 14 bases between the germline ends. In germline, CDR1 is SGHRS, CDR2 YFSETQ. This CDR3 spans 14 amino acids. Here the CDR3 DNA reads TGCGCCAGCAAGGGCCACACGGGAAACACTGAAGCTTTCTTT. Its protein is CASKGHTGNTEAFF.

The chain joins TRBV6-1 to TRBJ1-5; maybe TRBD1 (6 bases). The CDR3 covers 16 residues. Trimming left V 2 bases short and J 1 base short, with 12 bases between. CDR1 is MNHNS and CDR2 is SASEGT in the germline V gene. The CDR3 here is CASSEREQGSNQPQHF. As DNA, the CDR3 is TGTGCCAGCAGTGAACGGGAACAGGGAAGCAATCAGCCCCAGCATTTT.

The rearrangement uses TRBV20-1 and TRBJ1-1; TRBD1 might be the D (5 bases). The germline V gene has CDR1 DFQATT and CDR2 SNEGSKA (reference sequence). V lost 6 bases and J 4 bases, leaving 9 bases between the germline ends. This CDR3 contains 11 residues. The CDR3, as DNA: TGCAGTGCGCCAGGGCTCACTGAAGCTTTCTTT. Encoded protein: CSAPGLTEAFF.

The J gene is TRBJ1-2, the V gene TRBV6-1; possible D gene TRBD1, 5 bases. Germline V gene data show CDR1 as MNHNS and CDR2 as SASEGT. V was cut by 1 base and J by 4 bases, with 13 bases left in between. The CDR3 runs 15 residues. The chain's CDR3 is CASSEVPGLGYGYTF. The CDR3 nucleotides are TGTGCCAGCAGTGAAGTACCAGGGTTGGGCTATGGCTACACCTTC.

The rearrangement links TRBV7-3 to TRBJ2-6, with 14 bases that match TRBD2. This CDR3 region has 18 residues. With 2 bases clipped from V and 4 bases from J, the junction kept 4 bases outside the gene matches. CDR1 SGHTA and CDR2 FQGTGA come from the germline V gene. The DNA of the CDR3 is TGTGCCAGCAGCTTAGGACTAGCGGGAGGACCCGGGGCCAACGTCCTGACTTTC. This encodes CASSLGLAGGPGANVLTF.